This TCR beta chain derives from a study of OX40 agonist ivuxolimab in advanced cancers. Study summary: Patients received intravenous ivuxolimab every 2 weeks at 0.01 to 10 mg/kg.

Samples of blood were obtained at baseline, on cycle 4 day 1, and on cycle 7 day 1. This CDR3 is 14 amino acids long. Germline V lookup: CDR1 MDHEN, CDR2 SYDVKM. V lost 4 bases and J lost 5, with 11 bases in between. Only in-frame clones appear in the TCRdb table, and some are missing; sequencing was by immunoSEQ multiplex PCR. Of about 60,000 clones in the sample, around 90% were seen once. The chain uses TRBV28 and TRBJ2-2, with D perhaps TRBD2 (6 bases). The material sequenced was CD4+ or CD8+ T cells sorted from blood, taken in a trial of the OX40 agonist ivuxolimab. The clonotype comes from an adult with an advanced solid tumor such as melanoma, head and neck, liver or kidney cancer. CDR3 protein: CASSSTRETGELFF. As DNA, the CDR3 is TGTGCCAGCAGTTCGACGCGGGAAACCGGGGAGCTGTTTTTT.